The subject of this entry is one T cell receptor beta chain. What it binds is not known. The length of the CDR3 is 16 residues. Germline-derived CDR1 and CDR2 are SGHNT and YYREEE (reference sequence). It was by 5' RACE with UMI labels that the TRB cDNA libraries were prepared. TCRdb reprocessed the 5' RACE reads and keeps a single row for each CDR3 protein, giving no DNA. This sample's clone table lists under 75,000 distinct CDR3 sequences. CD45RO-CCR7+CD27+CD95- defined naive CD8+ T cells. This entry is derived from a study of CXCR3-negative and CXCR3-positive naive CD8 T cells. The study's findings and limits: Within a donor, both naive subsets shared TRBV-TRBJ usage, unlike memory cells. CXCR3 expression dropped partially after cryopreservation, and most assays relied on fresh PBMCs. CXCR3-positive naive cells had more hydrophobic TRB CDR3s than CXCR3-negative naive cells.

The sequenced sample was naive CXCR3+ CD8+ T cells from blood. Subset: CD45RO-CCR7+CD27+CD95- naive CD8+ T cells expressing CXCR3 (TNR3+). The receptor was isolated from a human donor in good health. Some clones in this sample may be carry-over from other donors' samples. The rearrangement uses TRBV5-4 and TRBJ2-1; as DNA is missing, the TRBD1 call by TCRdb cannot be tested. CDR3: CASSWPIGGGDNEQFF.